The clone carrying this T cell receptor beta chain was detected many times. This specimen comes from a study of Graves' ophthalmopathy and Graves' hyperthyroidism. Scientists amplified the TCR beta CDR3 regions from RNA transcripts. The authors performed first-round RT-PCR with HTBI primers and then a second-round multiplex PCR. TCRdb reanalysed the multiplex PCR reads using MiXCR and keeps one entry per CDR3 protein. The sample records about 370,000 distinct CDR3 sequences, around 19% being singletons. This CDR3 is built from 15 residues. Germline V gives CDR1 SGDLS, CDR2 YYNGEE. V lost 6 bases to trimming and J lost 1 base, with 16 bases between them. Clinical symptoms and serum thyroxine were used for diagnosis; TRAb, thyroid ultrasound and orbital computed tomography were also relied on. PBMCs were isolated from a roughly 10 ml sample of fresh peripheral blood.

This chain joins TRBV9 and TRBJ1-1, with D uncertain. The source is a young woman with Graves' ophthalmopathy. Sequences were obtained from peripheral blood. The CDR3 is CASTPSGTSNTEAFF. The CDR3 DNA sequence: TGTGCCAGCACCCCTTCCGGAACTTCGAACACTGAAGCTTTCTTT.